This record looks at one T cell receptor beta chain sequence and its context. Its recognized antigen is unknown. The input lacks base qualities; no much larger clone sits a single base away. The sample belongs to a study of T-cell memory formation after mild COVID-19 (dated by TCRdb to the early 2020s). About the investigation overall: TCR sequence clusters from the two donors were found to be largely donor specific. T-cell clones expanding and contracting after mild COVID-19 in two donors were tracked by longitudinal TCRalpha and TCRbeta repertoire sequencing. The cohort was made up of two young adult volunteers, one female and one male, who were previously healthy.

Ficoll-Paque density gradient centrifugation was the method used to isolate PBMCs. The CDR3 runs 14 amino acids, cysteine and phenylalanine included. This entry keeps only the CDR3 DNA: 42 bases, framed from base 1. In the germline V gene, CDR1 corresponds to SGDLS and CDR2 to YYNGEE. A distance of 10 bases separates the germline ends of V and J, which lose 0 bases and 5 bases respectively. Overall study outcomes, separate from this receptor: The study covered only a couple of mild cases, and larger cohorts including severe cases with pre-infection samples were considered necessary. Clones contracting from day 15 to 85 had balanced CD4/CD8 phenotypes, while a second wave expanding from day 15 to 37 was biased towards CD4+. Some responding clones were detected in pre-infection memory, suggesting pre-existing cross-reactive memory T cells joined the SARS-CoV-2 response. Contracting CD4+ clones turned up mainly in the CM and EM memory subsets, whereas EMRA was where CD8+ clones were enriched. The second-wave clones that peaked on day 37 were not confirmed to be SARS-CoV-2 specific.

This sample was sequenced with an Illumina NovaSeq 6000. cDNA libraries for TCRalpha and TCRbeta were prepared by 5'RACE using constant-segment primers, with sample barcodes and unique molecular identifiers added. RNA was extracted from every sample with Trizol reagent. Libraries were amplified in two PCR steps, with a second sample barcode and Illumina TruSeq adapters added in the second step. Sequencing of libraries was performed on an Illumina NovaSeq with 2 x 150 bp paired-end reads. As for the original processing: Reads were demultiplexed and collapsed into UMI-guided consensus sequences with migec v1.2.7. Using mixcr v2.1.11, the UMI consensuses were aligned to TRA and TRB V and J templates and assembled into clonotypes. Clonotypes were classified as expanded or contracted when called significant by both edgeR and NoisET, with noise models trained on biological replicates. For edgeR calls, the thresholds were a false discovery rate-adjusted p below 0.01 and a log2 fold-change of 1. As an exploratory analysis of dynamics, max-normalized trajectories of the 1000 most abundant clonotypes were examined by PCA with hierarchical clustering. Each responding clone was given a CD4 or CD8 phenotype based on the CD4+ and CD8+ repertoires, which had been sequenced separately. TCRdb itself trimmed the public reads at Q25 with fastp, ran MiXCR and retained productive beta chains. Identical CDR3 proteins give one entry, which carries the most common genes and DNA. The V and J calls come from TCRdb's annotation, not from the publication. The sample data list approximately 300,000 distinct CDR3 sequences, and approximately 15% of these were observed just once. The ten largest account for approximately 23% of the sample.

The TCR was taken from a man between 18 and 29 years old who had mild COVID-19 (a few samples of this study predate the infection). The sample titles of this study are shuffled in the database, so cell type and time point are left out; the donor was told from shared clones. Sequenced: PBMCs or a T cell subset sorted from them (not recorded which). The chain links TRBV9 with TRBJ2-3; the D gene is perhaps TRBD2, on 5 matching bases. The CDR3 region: CASSVDGEIDTQYF. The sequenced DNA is TGTGCCAGCAGCGTAGACGGGGAGATAGATACGCAGTATTTT. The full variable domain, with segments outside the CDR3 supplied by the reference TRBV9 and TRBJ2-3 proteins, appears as DSGVTQTPKHLITATGQRVTLRCSPRSGDLSVYWYQQSLDQGLQFLIQYYNGEERAKGNILERFSAQQFPDLHSELNLSSLELGDSALYFCASSVDGEIDTQYFGPGTRLTVL.